This entry lists 8 T cell receptor beta chains sequenced from one sample in a study of T cell responses to AZD1222 COVID-19 vaccine. Here immunoSEQ multiplex PCR was the method, and the copy in TCRdb shows in-frame clones only, minus some. The repertoire holds about 160,000 clones, with roughly 86% as singletons. This specimen consisted of peripheral blood, obtained on day 0 of AZD1222 vaccination. The source is an adult in good health.

V gene TRBV29-1 combines with J gene TRBJ1-2; no definite D call. The germline V gene has CDR1 SQVTM and CDR2 ANQGSEA. V lost 6 bases to trimming and J lost 1 base, with 12 bases between them. There are 13 residues in the CDR3. CDR3 DNA sequence: TGCAGCGTCAGAATCGACCTTAACTATGGCTACACCTTC. It specifies CSVRIDLNYGYTF.

The chain employs TRBV7-6 and TRBJ2-6, with TRBD1 matching over 7 bases. This CDR3 comprises 14 residues. Germline CDR1 and CDR2: SGHVS and FNYEAQ. V shed 3 bases, J shed 6 bases, and the junction held 2 bases outside the gene matches. The CDR3 nucleotides are TGTGCCAGCAGCTTGCAGGGGGTGGCCAACGTCCTGACTTTC. Its translation: CASSLQGVANVLTF.

The chain uses TRBV11-2 and TRBJ2-7; 7 bases map to TRBD1. The CDR3 length is 15 residues. The trim removed 5 bases at V and 4 bases at J, leaving 11 bases unmatched. Looked up from germline, CDR1 is SGHAT and CDR2 is FQNNGV. CDR3 sequence reads: CASSPYYRGSYEQYF. CDR3 in DNA: TGTGCCAGCAGCCCCTATTACAGGGGTTCTTACGAGCAGTACTTC.

This clone appeared once. The J gene is TRBJ1-1, the V gene TRBV19; TRBD1 might be the D (6 bases). The germline CDR1 and CDR2 sequences are LNHDA and SQIVND (reference sequence). The CDR3 has 13 residues. Trimming stripped 3 bases from V and 9 bases from J, with 14 bases between. Here the CDR3 reads CASSMGDNGKAFF. DNA of the CDR3: TGTGCCAGTAGTATGGGGGACAACGGTAAAGCTTTCTTT.

This clone was found many times. The V and J genes are TRBV27 and TRBJ1-5; 10 bases agree with TRBD1. This CDR3 spans 19 amino acids. Germline V gives CDR1 MNHEY, CDR2 SMNVEV (reference sequence). V shed 4 bases, J shed 2 bases, and the junction held 14 bases outside the gene matches. CDR3 protein: CASSSIMPFGTGGNQPQHF. The CDR3 bases are TGTGCCAGCAGTTCCATAATGCCCTTTGGGACAGGGGGCAATCAGCCCCAGCATTTT.

V is TRBV6-2 or TRBV6-3 and J is TRBJ1-2; D might be TRBD1 (5 bases). V was shortened by 5 bases and J by 6 bases, with 16 bases between the two germline ends. The CDR3 totals 14 residues. The V gene's germline CDR1 is MNHEY and CDR2 SVGEGT. The CDR3 spells CASSTPGTKDGYTF. The CDR3 DNA is TGTGCCAGCAGTACACCCGGGACGAAGGATGGCTACACCTTC.

The chain uses TRBV6-5 and TRBJ2-7, with TRBD2 identical over 15 bases. Germline V lookup: CDR1 MNHEY, CDR2 SVGAGI. This CDR3 region has 15 residues. V shed 9 bases and J 4 bases; nucleotides not matched to a gene: 7. CDR3 residues: CASYSGTSGGYEQYF. CDR3 nucleotides: TGTGCCAGTTACTCCGGGACTAGCGGGGGGTACGAGCAGTACTTC.

The gene calls are TRBV5-6 and TRBJ1-4, with D uncertain. V was shortened by 5 bases and J by 13 bases, with 15 bases between the two germline ends. The V gene's germline CDR1 is SGHDT and CDR2 YYEEEE. The CDR3 has 12 residues. The CDR3 sequence: CASSRPAESLFF. The CDR3 nucleotides are TGTGCCAGCAGTCGACCGGCGGAGTCACTGTTTTTT.